These 11 T cell receptor beta chains came from one sample sequenced in a study of shared clonotypes between healthy human individuals. The protocol was immunoSEQ multiplex PCR, while the TCRdb copy is restricted to in-frame clones and leaves out a portion. This table has a few million clones, 80% to 95% appearing once. Naive CD8 cells lacked CD45RO, underwent positive selection for CCR7 and left out terminally differentiated effector memory CD45RA+ cells. Material: naive CD8+ T cells from PBMCs. Receptor source: a man in his late teens or twenties in good health. Some clones in this sample may be carry-over from other donors' samples.

This sequence joins TRBV2 and TRBJ2-2; 13 nucleotides match TRBD2. Germline CDR1 is SNHLY and CDR2 is FYNNEI. The CDR3 spans 17 residues. CDR3 sequence (DNA): TGTGTTGCACGACCGGGACTAGCGGGGATCAACACCGGGGAGCTGTTTTTT. It specifies CVARPGLAGINTGELFF.

The rearrangement joins TRBV5-5 to TRBJ2-7, with D possibly matching TRBD2 (5 bases). CDR3 length: 13 amino acids. Trimming left V 1 base short and J 3 bases short, with 8 bases between. The germline gives CDR1 SGHKS, CDR2 YYEKEE (reference sequence). This chain's CDR3 is CASSLRLLYEQYF. For the CDR3, the DNA is TGTGCCAGCAGCTTGCGACTACTCTACGAGCAGTACTTC.

The chain links TRBV15 to TRBJ1-3; D ambiguous. The CDR3 covers 15 residues. Germline CDR1 is LNHNV and CDR2 is YYDKDF (reference sequence). Trimming took 2 bases from V and 1 from J, leaving 9 bases between them. CDR3 nucleotide sequence: TGTGCCACCAGCAGAAGTGGTTCGTCTGGAAACACCATATATTTT. It codes for CATSRSGSSGNTIYF.

This chain uses TRBV27 with TRBJ2-7, with TRBD1 identical over 9 bases. J was trimmed by 7 bases and V by 4 bases; bases with no gene match: 2. Germline V gene data show CDR1 as MNHEY and CDR2 as SMNVEV (reference sequence). This CDR3 is 12 amino acids long. In DNA, the CDR3 is TGTGCCAGCAGTTGGGACAGGGTAGAGCAGTACTTC. Protein product: CASSWDRVEQYF.

The rearrangement uses TRBV29-1 and TRBJ1-1, with unresolved D. This CDR3 region has 11 residues. Trimming took 3 bases from V and 11 from J, leaving 13 bases between them. Per germline, CDR1 SQVTM and CDR2 ANQGSEA. Written as DNA, the CDR3 is TGCAGCGTTGATGCAGGTGTGGCGGCTTTCTTT. Its translation: CSVDAGVAAFF.

The chain is built from TRBV13 and TRBJ2-1; 10 bases align to TRBD2. The V segment lost 5 bases and the J segment 3 bases; nucleotides outside the gene matches: 13. Germline CDR1 PRHDT, CDR2 FYEKMQ (reference sequence). The CDR3 has 18 residues. The DNA for the CDR3 is TGTGCCAGCAGCCGGACTAGCGGATTACTCCACGACTACAATGAGCAGTTCTTC. Translating gives CASSRTSGLLHDYNEQFF.

The chain employs TRBV6-6 and TRBJ2-5; D perhaps matches TRBD2 (6 bases). This CDR3 comprises 12 residues. Germline assignment: CDR1 MNHNY and CDR2 SVGAGI (reference sequence). The V gene lost 6 bases and the J gene lost 4 bases, with 9 bases spanning the gap. The CDR3 coding sequence is TGTGCCAGCAGGGACGGGGGAGAGACCCAGTACTTC. It encodes CASRDGGETQYF.

The genes are TRBV14 and TRBJ2-4; TRBD1 aligns across 7 bases. Trimming cost V 3 bases and J 7 bases; bases outside gene matches: 12. The length of the CDR3 is 16 residues. Germline V gives CDR1 SGHDN, CDR2 FVKESK. The CDR3 here is CASSHSAQGQYNIQYF. The CDR3 DNA sequence: TGTGCCAGCAGCCATTCAGCACAGGGGCAGTACAACATTCAGTACTTC.

Only one count was recorded for this clone. This chain connects TRBV7-9 to TRBJ1-1; D not certain. The CDR3 is 11 amino acids. The V gene's germline CDR1 is SEHNR and CDR2 FQNEAQ (reference sequence). Trimming removed 4 bases from V and 8 bases from J, with 8 bases in between. The CDR3 is CASSYSREAFF. For the CDR3, the DNA is TGTGCCAGCAGCTACTCTAGGGAAGCTTTCTTT.

The rearrangement links TRBV27 to TRBJ2-5, with TRBD2 matching over 11 bases. The CDR3 is 15 amino acids. Per the germline V gene, CDR1 is MNHEY and CDR2 is SMNVEV (reference sequence). The J segment lost 4 bases and the V segment lost 5 bases, leaving 6 bases of the junction unmatched. CDR3 residues: CASSARLAGTETQYF. The CDR3 nucleotides are TGTGCCAGCAGTGCCCGACTAGCGGGAACAGAGACCCAGTACTTC.

In its sample, this clone was seen once. This rearrangement joins TRBV6-4 to TRBJ1-5; D is uncertain. The V end lost 3 bases, the J end lost 7 bases, and 13 bases lay between the germline ends. The CDR3 has 14 amino acids. Germline V lookup: CDR1 MRHNA, CDR2 SNTAGT. The CDR3 spells CASSEKMGGQPQHF. DNA of the CDR3: TGTGCCAGCAGTGAGAAAATGGGCGGGCAGCCCCAGCATTTT.